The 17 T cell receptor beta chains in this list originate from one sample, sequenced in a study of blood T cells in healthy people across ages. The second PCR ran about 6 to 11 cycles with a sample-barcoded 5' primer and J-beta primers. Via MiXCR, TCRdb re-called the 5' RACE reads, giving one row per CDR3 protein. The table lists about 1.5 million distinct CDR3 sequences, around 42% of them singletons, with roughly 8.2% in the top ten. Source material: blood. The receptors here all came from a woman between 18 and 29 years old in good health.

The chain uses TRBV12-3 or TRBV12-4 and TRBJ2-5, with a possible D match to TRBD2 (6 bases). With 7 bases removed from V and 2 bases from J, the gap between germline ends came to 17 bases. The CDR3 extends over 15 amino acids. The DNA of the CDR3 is TGTGCCAGCACCTCAGGGAGGATGGGGCAAGAGACCCAGTACTTC. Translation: CASTSGRMGQETQYF.

CDR3 sequence reads: CASSFESGTPGEQFF. CDR3 sequence (DNA): TGCGCCAGCAGCTTTGAAAGCGGGACCCCGGGTGAGCAGTTCTTC. The gene calls are TRBV5-1 and TRBJ2-1; 7 nucleotides agree with TRBD2. The germline V gene encodes CDR1 SGHRS and CDR2 YFSETQ. V shed 2 bases, J shed 9 bases, and the junction held 11 bases outside the gene matches. This CDR3 has 15 residues.

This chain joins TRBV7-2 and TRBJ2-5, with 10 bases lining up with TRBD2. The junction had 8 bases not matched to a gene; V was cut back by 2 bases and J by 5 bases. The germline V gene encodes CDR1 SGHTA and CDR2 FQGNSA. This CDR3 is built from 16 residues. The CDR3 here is CASSLLLAGSSETQYF. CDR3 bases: TGTGCCAGCAGCTTACTACTAGCGGGGAGCAGCGAGACCCAGTACTTC.

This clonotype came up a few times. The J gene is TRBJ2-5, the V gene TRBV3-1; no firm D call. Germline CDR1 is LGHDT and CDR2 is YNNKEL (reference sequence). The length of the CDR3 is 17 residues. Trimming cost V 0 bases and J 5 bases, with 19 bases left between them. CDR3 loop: CASSQDIVVRRLETQYF. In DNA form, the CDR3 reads TGTGCCAGCAGCCAAGATATTGTGGTTCGTCGGTTGGAGACCCAGTACTTC.

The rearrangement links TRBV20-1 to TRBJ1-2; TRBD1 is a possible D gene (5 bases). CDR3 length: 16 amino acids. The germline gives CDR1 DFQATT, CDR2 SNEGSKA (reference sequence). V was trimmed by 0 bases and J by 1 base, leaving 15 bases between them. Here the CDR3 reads CSARDVRDSLNYGYTF. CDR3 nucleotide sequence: TGCAGTGCTAGAGATGTCCGCGACAGCCTTAACTATGGCTACACCTTC.

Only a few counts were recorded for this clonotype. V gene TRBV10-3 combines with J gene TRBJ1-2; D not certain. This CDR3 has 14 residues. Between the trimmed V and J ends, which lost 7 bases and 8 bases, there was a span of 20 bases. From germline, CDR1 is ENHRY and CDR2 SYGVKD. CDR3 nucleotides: TGTGCCATCACCAACGGCGCGGGCCTAGGCGGCTACACCTTC. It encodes CAITNGAGLGGYTF.

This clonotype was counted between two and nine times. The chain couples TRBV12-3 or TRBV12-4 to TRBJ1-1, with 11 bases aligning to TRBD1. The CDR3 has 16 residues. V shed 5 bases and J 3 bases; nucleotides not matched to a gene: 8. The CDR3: CASSKYRDRGDTEAFF. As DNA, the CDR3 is TGTGCCAGCAGTAAATACCGGGACAGGGGGGACACTGAAGCTTTCTTT.

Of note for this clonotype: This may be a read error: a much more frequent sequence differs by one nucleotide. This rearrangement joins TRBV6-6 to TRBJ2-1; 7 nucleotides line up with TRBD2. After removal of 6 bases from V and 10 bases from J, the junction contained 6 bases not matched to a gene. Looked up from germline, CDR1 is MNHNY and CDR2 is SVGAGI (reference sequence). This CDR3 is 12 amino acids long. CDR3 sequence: CASRHGRYEQFF. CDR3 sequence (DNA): TGTGCCAGCAGACACGGGAGGTACGAGCAGTTCTTC.

The DNA of the CDR3 is TGTGCCAGCAGCTTCTTCCGGTTCGGGAGCTACTACAATGAGCAGTTCTTC. It encodes CASSFFRFGSYYNEQFF. This sequence joins TRBV7-8 and TRBJ2-1; D is possibly TRBD2 (6 bases). Germline CDR1 is SGHVS and CDR2 is FQNEAQ. The CDR3 loop spans 17 amino acids. Trimming cost V 3 bases and J 3 bases, with 18 bases left between them.

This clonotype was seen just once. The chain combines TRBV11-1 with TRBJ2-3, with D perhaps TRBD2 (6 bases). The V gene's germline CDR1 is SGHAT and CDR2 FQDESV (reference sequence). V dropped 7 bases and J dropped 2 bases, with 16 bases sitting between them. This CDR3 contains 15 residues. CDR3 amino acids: CASTLRGLLTDTQYF. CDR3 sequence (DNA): TGTGCCAGCACCTTGCGGGGCCTTCTCACAGATACGCAGTATTTT. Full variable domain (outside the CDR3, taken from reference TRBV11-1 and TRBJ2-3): EAEVAQSPRYKITEKSQAVAFWCDPISGHATLYWYRQILGQGPELLVQFQDESVVDDSQLPKDRFSAERLKGVDSTLKIQPAELGDSAMYLCASTLRGLLTDTQYFGPGTRLTVL.

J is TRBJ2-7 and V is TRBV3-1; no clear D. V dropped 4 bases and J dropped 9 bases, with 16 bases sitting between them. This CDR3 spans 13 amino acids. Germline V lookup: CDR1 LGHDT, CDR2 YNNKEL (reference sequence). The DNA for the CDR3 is TGTGCCAGCAGCCCAGTTGATGGCTCCGGGCAGTACTTC. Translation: CASSPVDGSGQYF.

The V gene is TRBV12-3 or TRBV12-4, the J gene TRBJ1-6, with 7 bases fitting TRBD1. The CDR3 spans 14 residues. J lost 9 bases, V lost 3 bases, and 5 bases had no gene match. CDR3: CASSFDRDGSPLHF. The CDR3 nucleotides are TGTGCCAGCAGTTTTGACAGGGATGGTTCACCCCTCCACTTT.

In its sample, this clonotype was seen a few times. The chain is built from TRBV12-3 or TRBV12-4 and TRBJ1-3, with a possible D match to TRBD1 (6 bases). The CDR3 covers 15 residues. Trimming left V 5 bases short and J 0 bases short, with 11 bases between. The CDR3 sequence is CASSPDRSSGNTIYF. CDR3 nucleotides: TGTGCCAGCAGTCCGGACAGATCCTCTGGAAACACCATATATTTT.

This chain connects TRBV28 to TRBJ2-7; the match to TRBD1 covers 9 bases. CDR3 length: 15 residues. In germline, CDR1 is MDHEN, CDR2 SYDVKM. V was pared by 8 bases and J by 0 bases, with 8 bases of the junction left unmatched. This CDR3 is CASATGGSRSYEQYF. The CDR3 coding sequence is TGTGCCAGCGCTACAGGGGGCTCCCGCTCCTACGAGCAGTACTTC. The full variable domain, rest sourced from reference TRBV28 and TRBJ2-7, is DVKVTQSSRYLVKRTGEKVFLECVQDMDHENMFWYRQDPGLGLRLIYFSYDVKMKEKGDIPEGYSVSREKKERFSLILESASTNQTSMYLCASATGGSRSYEQYFGPGTRLTVT.

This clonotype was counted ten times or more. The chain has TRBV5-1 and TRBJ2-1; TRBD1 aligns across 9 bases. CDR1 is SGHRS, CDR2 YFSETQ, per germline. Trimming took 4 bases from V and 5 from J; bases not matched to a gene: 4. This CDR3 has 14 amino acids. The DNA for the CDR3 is TGCGCCAGCAGCACACAGGGGGCGGACAATGAGCAGTTCTTC. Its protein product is CASSTQGADNEQFF.

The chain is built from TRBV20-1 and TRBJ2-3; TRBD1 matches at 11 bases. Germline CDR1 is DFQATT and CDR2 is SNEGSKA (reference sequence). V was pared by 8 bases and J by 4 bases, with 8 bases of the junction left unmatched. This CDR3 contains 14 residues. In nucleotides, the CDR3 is TGCAGTTCAAGGACAGGGGGCAAGGCAGATACGCAGTATTTT. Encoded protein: CSSRTGGKADTQYF.

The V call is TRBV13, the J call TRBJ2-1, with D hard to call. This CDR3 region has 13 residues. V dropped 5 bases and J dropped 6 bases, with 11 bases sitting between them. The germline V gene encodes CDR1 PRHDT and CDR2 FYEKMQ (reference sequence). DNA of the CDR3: TGTGCCAGCAGCAAAACAGCCGGCAATGAGCAGTTCTTC. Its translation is CASSKTAGNEQFF.